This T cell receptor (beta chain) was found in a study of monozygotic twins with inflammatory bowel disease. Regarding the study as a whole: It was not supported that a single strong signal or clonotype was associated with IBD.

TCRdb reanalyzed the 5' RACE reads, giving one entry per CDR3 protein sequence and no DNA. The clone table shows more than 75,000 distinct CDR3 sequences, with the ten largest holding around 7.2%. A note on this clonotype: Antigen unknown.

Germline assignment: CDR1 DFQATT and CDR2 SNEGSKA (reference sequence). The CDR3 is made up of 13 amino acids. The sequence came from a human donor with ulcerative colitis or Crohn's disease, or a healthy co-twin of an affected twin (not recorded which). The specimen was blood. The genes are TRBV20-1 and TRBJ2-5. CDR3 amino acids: CSARDVQTETQYF.